This T cell receptor beta chain is drawn from a study of post-analysis software for immune sequencing data. Study-level findings and limits: Controls' normalized Chao1 diversity significantly exceeded that of multiple sclerosis patients. In patients, four to six TRBV segments were more frequent than in controls, with TRBV5-6, TRBV5-1 and TRBV20-1 among them.

TCR beta cDNA libraries had unique molecular identifiers. TCRdb re-analysed the PCR reads in MiXCR, keeping a single row per CDR3 protein. The sample carries a few hundred thousand distinct CDR3 sequences, approximately 39% recorded once. This CDR3 is built from 15 residues. Germline lookup yields CDR1 SGHRS and CDR2 YFSETQ. V was pared by 2 bases and J by 7 bases, with 16 bases between. This clonotype was found a few times. Its antigen is undetermined. The sequenced sample was blood. This chain joins TRBV5-1 and TRBJ2-1; maybe TRBD2 (6 bases). The receptor comes from a girl aged 2 to 10 with multiple sclerosis. CDR3 sequence reads: CASSFRPFAGNEQFF. CDR3 in DNA: TGCGCCAGCAGCTTTCGGCCATTCGCGGGGAATGAGCAGTTCTTC.